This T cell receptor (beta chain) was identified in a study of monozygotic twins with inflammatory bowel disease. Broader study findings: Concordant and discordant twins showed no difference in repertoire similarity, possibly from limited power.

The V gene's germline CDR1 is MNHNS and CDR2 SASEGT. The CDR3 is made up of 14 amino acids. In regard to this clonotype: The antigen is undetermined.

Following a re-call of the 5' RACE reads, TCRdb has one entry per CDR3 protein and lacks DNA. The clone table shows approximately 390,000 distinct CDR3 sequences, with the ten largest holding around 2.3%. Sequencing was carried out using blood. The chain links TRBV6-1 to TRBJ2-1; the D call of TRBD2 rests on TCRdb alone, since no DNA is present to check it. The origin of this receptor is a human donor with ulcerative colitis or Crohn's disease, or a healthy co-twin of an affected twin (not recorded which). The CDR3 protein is CASKAGPIYNEQFF.